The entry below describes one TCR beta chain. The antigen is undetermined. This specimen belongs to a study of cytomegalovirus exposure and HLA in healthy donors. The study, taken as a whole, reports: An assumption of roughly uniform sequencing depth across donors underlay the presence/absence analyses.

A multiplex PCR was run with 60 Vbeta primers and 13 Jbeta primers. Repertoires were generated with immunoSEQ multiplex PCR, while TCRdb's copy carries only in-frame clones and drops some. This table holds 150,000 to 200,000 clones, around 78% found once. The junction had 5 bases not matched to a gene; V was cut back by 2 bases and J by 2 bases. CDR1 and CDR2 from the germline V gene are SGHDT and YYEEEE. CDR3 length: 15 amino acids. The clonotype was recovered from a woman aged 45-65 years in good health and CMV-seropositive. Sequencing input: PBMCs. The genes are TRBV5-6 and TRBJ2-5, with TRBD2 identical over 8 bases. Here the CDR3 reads CASSFRGGLQETQYF. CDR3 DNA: TGTGCCAGCAGCTTTCGCGGGGGGCTACAAGAGACCCAGTACTTC.